The 15 T cell receptor beta chains in this list originate from one sample, sequenced in a study of T cells in Graves' hyperthyroidism and ophthalmopathy (dated by TCRdb to between 2018 and 2021). Preparation of the library involved multiplex PCR. Sequencer: Illumina HiSeq 2000. The TCR beta CDR3 regions were amplified from the RNA transcripts. For the first round of RT-PCR on the TCR CDR3, the HTBI primer set was used together with the Qiagen OneStep RT-PCR kit. TCRdb passed the public sequencing reads through fastp at Q25 and MiXCR, retaining productive beta sequences. Rows with one shared CDR3 protein collapse into an entry with the most common genes and DNA. This sample has approximately 300,000 distinct CDR3 sequences in its table, and about a sixth of those were observed once. The ten largest clonotypes hold about 51% of the sample. The specimen sequenced was blood. Every receptor here comes from a woman aged 60-70 years with Graves' ophthalmopathy.

The chain couples TRBV6-1 to TRBJ1-5; TRBD1 might be the D (6 bases). Germline CDR1 and CDR2: MNHNS and SASEGT. CDR3 length equals 13 residues. The V and J ends lost 8 bases and 5 bases respectively, with 13 bases between them. The CDR3: CASAGQIHQPQHF. The CDR3 nucleotides are TGTGCCAGCGCAGGACAGATTCATCAGCCCCAGCATTTT.

This clonotype was recorded a few times. This chain links TRBV20-1 with TRBJ2-5; D may correspond to TRBD1 or TRBD2 (5 bases each). Trimming stripped 2 bases from V and 5 bases from J, with 12 bases between. The germline V gene has CDR1 DFQATT and CDR2 SNEGSKA (reference sequence). The CDR3 length is 13 residues. The CDR3 loop reads CSARLRGLETQYF. The CDR3 DNA is TGCAGTGCTAGACTCCGGGGCCTGGAGACCCAGTACTTC.

There are a few counts of this clonotype. The V call is TRBV19, the J call TRBJ1-2; TRBD1 agrees at 8 bases. V lost 3 bases, J lost 2 bases, and 5 bases stayed unmatched. The CDR3 consists of 15 residues. Germline lookup yields CDR1 LNHDA and CDR2 SQIVND (reference sequence). CDR3 DNA sequence: TGTGCCAGTAGTATTGTGACAGGGGCGAACTATGGCTACACCTTC. Translated: CASSIVTGANYGYTF.

The chain has TRBV11-2 and TRBJ2-1; D may be TRBD1 or TRBD2 (5 bases each). V dropped 4 bases and J dropped 14 bases, with 18 bases sitting between them. The CDR3 is made up of 13 amino acids. The germline V gene encodes CDR1 SGHAT and CDR2 FQNNGV. The CDR3 DNA reads as TGTGCCAGCAGCTCGCCCGGGGCCCCAGGTGAGTTCTTC. Residues: CASSSPGAPGEFF.

The genes are TRBV30 and TRBJ1-1; the D gene is possibly TRBD1 (5 bases). This CDR3 is 14 amino acids long. V shed 5 bases and J shed 1 base, with 14 bases lying between them. The V gene's germline CDR1 is GTSNPN and CDR2 SVGIG (reference sequence). CDR3 protein: CAWVGDGGNTEAFF. CDR3 DNA sequence: TGTGCCTGGGTGGGGGACGGTGGGAACACTGAAGCTTTCTTT.

J is TRBJ1-5 and V is TRBV7-6; the match to TRBD1 covers 7 bases. The CDR3 loop spans 15 amino acids. V lost 3 bases to trimming and J lost 4 bases; unmatched junction nucleotides: 6. The germline gives CDR1 SGHVS, CDR2 FNYEAQ. CDR3 protein: CASSLNRDSNQPQHF. The CDR3 region has the DNA TGTGCCAGCAGCTTGAACCGGGACAGTAATCAGCCCCAGCATTTT. Full variable domain (outside the CDR3, taken from reference TRBV7-6 and TRBJ1-5): GAGVSQSPRYKVTKRGQDVALRCDPISGHVSLYWYRQALGQGPEFLTYFNYEAQQDKSGLPNDRFSAERPEGSISTLTIQRTEQRDSAMYRCASSLNRDSNQPQHFGDGTRLSIL.

This chain uses TRBV7-2 with TRBJ1-1, with 8 bases identical to TRBD1. In germline, CDR1 is SGHTA, CDR2 FQGNSA. Germline trimming cut 5 bases from V and 1 base from J; bases unmatched to any gene: 6. The CDR3 is 15 amino acids. CDR3 DNA: TGTGCCAGCAGCATACGACAGGGGAAGAACACTGAAGCTTTCTTT. It codes for CASSIRQGKNTEAFF.

This clonotype was recorded at least ten times. V usage is TRBV12-3 or TRBV12-4 and J usage is TRBJ1-2; D is ambiguous. V lost 4 bases, J lost 4 bases, and 13 bases lay in between. CDR3 length: 14 amino acids. The CDR3: CASSSSVDPYGYTF. CDR3 in DNA: TGTGCCAGCAGTTCCAGCGTAGACCCCTATGGCTACACCTTC.

The sample holds a few counts of this clonotype. This chain uses TRBV20-1 with TRBJ1-5; 9 bases align to TRBD1. With V trimmed by 4 bases and J by 3 bases, 7 bases remained unmatched. Germline loops: CDR1 DFQATT, CDR2 SNEGSKA (reference sequence). This CDR3 is 15 amino acids long. For the CDR3, the DNA is TGCAGTGCTAAAACTGGACAGGGGATCAATCAGCCCCAGCATTTT. Translation: CSAKTGQGINQPQHF.

This clonotype was counted at least ten times. The gene calls are TRBV6-6 and TRBJ1-2, with D unclear. The germline V gene has CDR1 MNHNY and CDR2 SVGAGI (reference sequence). This CDR3 region has 16 residues. V was trimmed by 0 bases and J by 4 bases, leaving 15 bases between them. The CDR3 DNA follows: TGTGCCAGCAGTTACTCTTCGGGAGGAGGGAGCTATGGCTACACCTTC. Amino acid sequence: CASSYSSGGGSYGYTF.

This chain uses TRBV6-1 with TRBJ2-7; 8 nucleotides align to TRBD1. The trim removed 5 bases at V and 2 bases at J, leaving 8 bases unmatched. Germline V gene data show CDR1 as MNHNS and CDR2 as SASEGT. This CDR3 is built from 15 residues. CDR3 coding DNA: TGTGCCAGCAGTTTCGACAGGGGATCCACCTACGAGCAGTACTTC. This translates into CASSFDRGSTYEQYF.

In its sample, this clonotype was seen a few times. This chain connects TRBV4-3 to TRBJ2-2; either TRBD1 or TRBD2 may fit D (5 bases each). The V gene's germline CDR1 is LGHNA and CDR2 YSLEER. The CDR3 has 16 amino acids. V dropped 4 bases and J dropped 1 base, with 13 bases sitting between them. This chain's CDR3 is CASSPPGRRNTGELFF. The DNA of the CDR3 is TGCGCCAGCAGCCCCCCGGGACGGAGGAACACCGGGGAGCTGTTTTTT.

The rearrangement joins TRBV10-3 to TRBJ1-1; possible D gene TRBD1, 6 bases. Trimming took 2 bases from V and 4 from J, leaving 8 bases between them. The CDR3 loop spans 13 amino acids. Per the germline V gene, CDR1 is ENHRY and CDR2 is SYGVKD. The CDR3 spells CAISETGFTEAFF. The CDR3, as DNA: TGTGCCATCAGTGAGACAGGGTTCACTGAAGCTTTCTTT.

For this clonotype: Germline and junction disagree at one end, which may indicate a read error. J is TRBJ1-2 and V is TRBV28; D is ambiguous. Germline lookup yields CDR1 MDHEN and CDR2 SYDVKM. The CDR3 has 14 residues. The CDR3 bases are TGCGCCAGCAGTGGGCCCTGGCCAGTCTATGGCTACACCTTC. This gives the protein CASSGPWPVYGYTF.

This clonotype has at least ten counts. The V gene is TRBV30, the J gene TRBJ1-2, with TRBD1 matching 8 bases. CDR1 is GTSNPN and CDR2 is SVGIG in the germline V gene (reference sequence). This CDR3 has 13 amino acids. Unmatched junction bases numbered 8, after V lost 4 bases and J lost 7 bases. The CDR3 spells CAWTETGVGGYTF. CDR3 sequence (DNA): TGTGCCTGGACCGAGACAGGGGTCGGTGGCTACACCTTC.